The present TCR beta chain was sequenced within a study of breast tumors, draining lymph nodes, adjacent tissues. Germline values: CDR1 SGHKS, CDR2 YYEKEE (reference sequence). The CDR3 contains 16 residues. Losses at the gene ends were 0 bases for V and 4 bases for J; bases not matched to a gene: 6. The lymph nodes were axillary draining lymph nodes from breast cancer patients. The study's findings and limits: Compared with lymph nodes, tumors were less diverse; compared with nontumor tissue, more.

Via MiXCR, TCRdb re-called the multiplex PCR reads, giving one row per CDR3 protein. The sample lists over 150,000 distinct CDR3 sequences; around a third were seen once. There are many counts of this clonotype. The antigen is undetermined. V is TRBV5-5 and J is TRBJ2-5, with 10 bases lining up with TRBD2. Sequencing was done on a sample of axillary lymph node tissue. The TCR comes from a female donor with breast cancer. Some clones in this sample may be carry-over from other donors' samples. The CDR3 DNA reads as TGTGCCAGCAGCTTGGAAGTAGCGGGAGGCCGAGAGACCCAGTACTTC. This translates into CASSLEVAGGRETQYF.